The 21 T cell receptor beta chains in this list originate from one sample, sequenced in a study of OX40 agonist ivuxolimab in advanced cancers. Clones were sequenced by immunoSEQ multiplex PCR, and TCRdb holds only the in-frame ones, with some missing. The data show more than 65,000 clones, 84% seen once. This specimen consisted of CD4+ or CD8+ T cells sorted from blood, obtained in a trial of the OX40 agonist ivuxolimab. These receptors were taken from an adult with an advanced solid tumor such as melanoma, head and neck, liver or kidney cancer.

The V call is TRBV5-4, the J call TRBJ2-4, with D possibly being TRBD2 (6 bases). V was pared by 2 bases and J by 0 bases, with 15 bases between. Germline V gene data show CDR1 as SGHNT and CDR2 as YYREEE (reference sequence). This CDR3 region has 17 residues. CDR3: CASSFGSSDLAKNIQYF. The CDR3 DNA reads TGTGCCAGCAGCTTTGGTTCTAGCGATCTAGCCAAAAACATTCAGTACTTC.

This clone came up a few times. The chain couples TRBV18 to TRBJ1-2; D remains ambiguous. The CDR3 loop spans 18 amino acids. V lost 0 bases to trimming and J lost 4 bases, with 21 bases between them. From germline, CDR1 is KGHSH and CDR2 LQKENI. CDR3 protein: CASSPPLEGNQISYGYTF. The CDR3 coding sequence is TGTGCCAGCTCACCACCCTTAGAAGGGAATCAAATTTCCTATGGCTACACCTTC.

J is TRBJ2-1 and V is TRBV12-2; TRBD1, as called in the table, went unchecked against the DNA. TRBV12-2 corresponds to a pseudogene. The CDR3 extends over 14 amino acids. Here the CDR3 reads CASRATNRDNEQFF. The CDR3 DNA follows: TGTGCAAGTCGCGCGACCAACAGGGACAATGAGCAGTTCTTC.

This sequence joins TRBV30 and TRBJ1-1, with D possibly being TRBD1 (6 bases). V shed 6 bases and J shed 1 base, with 15 bases lying between them. Germline-derived CDR1 and CDR2 are GTSNPN and SVGIG (reference sequence). This CDR3 is built from 14 residues. CDR3 sequence (DNA): TGTGCCTGCCTAGGGGGGCAGCGGAACACTGAAGCTTTCTTT. Protein product: CACLGGQRNTEAFF.

The chain has TRBV5-4 and TRBJ1-1; TRBD1 might be the D (5 bases). The CDR3 runs to 14 residues. The V end was cut by 4 bases, the J end by 1 base, with 11 bases between. Germline values: CDR1 SGHNT, CDR2 YYREEE (reference sequence). The CDR3 bases are TGTGCCAGCAGCACCCGGGACGGGAACACTGAAGCTTTCTTT. Amino acids: CASSTRDGNTEAFF.

This clone occurred once. This chain links TRBV2 with TRBJ2-5; possibly TRBD1 for D (6 bases). Per the germline V gene, CDR1 is SNHLY and CDR2 is FYNNEI. The length of the CDR3 is 13 residues. With 5 bases removed from V and 4 bases from J, the gap between germline ends came to 11 bases. This chain's CDR3 is CASSYRVAETQYF. CDR3 DNA sequence: TGTGCCAGCAGTTACAGGGTCGCAGAGACCCAGTACTTC. Complete variable domain (other parts from reference TRBV2 and TRBJ2-5): EPEVTQTPSHQVTQMGQEVILRCVPISNHLYFYWYRQILGQKVEFLVSFYNNEISEKSEIFDDQFSVERPDGSNFTLKIRSTKLEDSAMYFCASSYRVAETQYFGPGTRLLVL.

This rearrangement joins TRBV9 to TRBJ2-7; TRBD2 matches at 11 bases. This CDR3 contains 17 residues. The V and J ends lost 0 bases and 0 bases, in that order; junction bases with no gene match: 5. Germline values: CDR1 SGDLS, CDR2 YYNGEE. The CDR3 DNA is TGTGCCAGCAGCGTAGAACCTAGCGGGGGGTACTCCTACGAGCAGTACTTC. Translated, it gives CASSVEPSGGYSYEQYF.

The chain links TRBV29-1 to TRBJ2-3; a weak D match, TRBD1 (5 bases). The CDR3 is 15 residues long. The germline V and J ends were trimmed by 0 bases and 7 bases, with 17 bases remaining between them. Germline CDR1 reads SQVTM; CDR2 reads ANQGSEA. This chain's CDR3 is CSVEDRTQGINTQYF. The CDR3 DNA reads as TGCAGCGTTGAAGATCGGACCCAGGGAATAAATACGCAGTATTTT.

The CDR3 region is CASSLWTSGDSYEQYF. DNA of the CDR3: TGCGCCAGCAGCCTTTGGACTAGCGGGGACTCTTACGAGCAGTACTTC. The chain has TRBV5-1 and TRBJ2-7; 12 bases line up with TRBD2. The CDR3 spans 16 residues. The germline CDR1 and CDR2 sequences are SGHRS and YFSETQ. V gave up 4 bases and J gave up 4 bases; unmatched junction bases: 9.

CDR3 residues: CASYTGGAKNTEAFF. The CDR3 nucleotides are TGTGCCAGCTACACAGGGGGCGCAAAGAACACTGAAGCTTTCTTT. V gene TRBV18 combines with J gene TRBJ1-1; 9 nucleotides line up with TRBD1. Germline V gives CDR1 KGHSH, CDR2 LQKENI. With V trimmed by 7 bases and J by 1 base, 7 bases remained unmatched. The length of the CDR3 is 15 residues.

This chain joins TRBV7-8 and TRBJ2-1; D ambiguous. The germline V gene has CDR1 SGHVS and CDR2 FQNEAQ. This CDR3 spans 14 amino acids. Trimming left V 3 bases short and J 6 bases short, with 12 bases between. The CDR3 region is CASSFAKPPNEQFF. The CDR3 DNA is TGTGCCAGCAGCTTTGCGAAGCCGCCCAATGAGCAGTTCTTC. The full variable domain, its missing parts supplied by reference TRBV7-8 and TRBJ2-1, is GAGVSQSPRYKVAKRGQDVALRCDPISGHVSLFWYQQALGQGPEFLTYFQNEAQLDKSGLPSDRFFAERPEGSVSTLKIQRTQQEDSAVYLCASSFAKPPNEQFFGPGTRLTVL.

This chain connects TRBV15 to TRBJ2-1, with D unclear. Germline CDR1 is LNHNV and CDR2 is YYDKDF (reference sequence). This CDR3 has 12 amino acids. V shed 1 base and J shed 7 bases, with 5 bases lying between them. The CDR3 here is CATSRVGNEQFF. The CDR3 DNA sequence: TGTGCCACCAGCAGAGTAGGTAATGAGCAGTTCTTC.

The chain recombines TRBV19 with TRBJ2-2; D uncertain. Germline V gene sequence: CDR1 LNHDA, CDR2 SQIVND (reference sequence). The CDR3 consists of 17 residues. V was shortened by 2 bases and J by 4 bases, with 17 bases between the two germline ends. The CDR3, as DNA: TGTGCCAGTAGTATACCCCCTTTGATCAAAGGCACCGGGGAGCTGTTTTTT. This encodes CASSIPPLIKGTGELFF.

This chain links TRBV2 with TRBJ2-1, with a possible D match to TRBD1 (5 bases). The ends were cut back, 4 bases at V and 0 bases at J, with 10 bases in the middle. Looked up from germline, CDR1 is SNHLY and CDR2 is FYNNEI. This CDR3 region has 15 residues. CDR3 sequence reads: CASSATGGSYNEQFF. The CDR3 coding sequence is TGTGCCAGCAGTGCCACAGGCGGCTCCTACAATGAGCAGTTCTTC.

The genes are TRBV7-3 and TRBJ2-5; 8 bases agree with TRBD1. Germline assignment: CDR1 SGHTA and CDR2 FQGTGA. Trimming cost V 5 bases and J 4 bases; bases outside gene matches: 3. CDR3 size: 13 residues. The chain's CDR3 is CASSAGQGETQYF. CDR3 sequence (DNA): TGTGCCAGCAGCGCCGGACAGGGAGAGACCCAGTACTTC.

With regard to this clone: In the same sample, other DNA sequences code for this CDR3. The chain uses TRBV10-1 and TRBJ1-6, with no clear D. Trimming removed 0 bases from V and 5 bases from J, with 11 bases in between. Germline values: CDR1 WNHNN, CDR2 SYGVQD (reference sequence). The CDR3 loop spans 16 amino acids. Written as DNA, the CDR3 is TGCGCCAGCAGTGAGTCGTGGCTCCAAAATAATTCACCCCTCCACTTT. Translation gives CASSESWLQNNSPLHF.

The V and J genes are TRBV28 and TRBJ1-6; D possibly corresponds to TRBD1 (6 bases). The germline gives CDR1 MDHEN, CDR2 SYDVKM. The CDR3 loop spans 15 amino acids. Trimming took off 5 bases at V and 6 bases at J, with 14 bases between the two ends. This chain's CDR3 is CASSPEQGFNSPLHF. The CDR3 DNA follows: TGTGCCAGCAGTCCCGAACAGGGTTTTAATTCACCCCTCCACTTT.

The rearrangement joins TRBV6-6 to TRBJ1-1; the match to TRBD1 covers 7 bases. V shed 4 bases, J shed 0 bases, and the junction held 5 bases outside the gene matches. Per germline, CDR1 MNHNY and CDR2 SVGAGI (reference sequence). The CDR3 is 15 amino acids. As DNA, the CDR3 is TGTGCCAGCAGTTCCACAGGACAGGTGAACACTGAAGCTTTCTTT. This encodes CASSSTGQVNTEAFF.

DNA of the CDR3: TGTGCCAGCAGCTTGGGACAGGGGGCCTTTCTTAACTATGGCTACACCTTC. Translated, it gives CASSLGQGAFLNYGYTF. The V call is TRBV7-9, the J call TRBJ1-2, with TRBD1 matching over 12 bases. Unmatched junction bases numbered 6, after V lost 3 bases and J lost 1 base. Germline V lookup: CDR1 SEHNR, CDR2 FQNEAQ (reference sequence). The CDR3 runs to 17 residues.

V usage is TRBV6-4 and J usage is TRBJ1-2; D is uncertain. CDR1 is MRHNA and CDR2 is SNTAGT in the germline V gene. Trimming left V 5 bases short and J 0 bases short, with 7 bases between. The CDR3 spans 13 residues. DNA for the CDR3: TGTGCCAGCAGTCCCCACGCTAACTATGGCTACACCTTC. It translates to CASSPHANYGYTF.

The V call is TRBV7-9, the J call TRBJ2-2; D is possibly TRBD1 (6 bases). Germline V gives CDR1 SEHNR, CDR2 FQNEAQ (reference sequence). V gave up 0 bases and J gave up 4 bases, with 9 bases separating them. The CDR3 length is 15 residues. The CDR3 region is CASSLAGALTGELFF. The CDR3 nucleotides are TGTGCCAGCAGCTTAGCGGGGGCCCTCACCGGGGAGCTGTTTTTT.